The 6 T cell receptor beta chains below come from one sample, sequenced in a study of radiotherapy plus CTLA-4 blockade in lung cancer. The assay was immunoSEQ multiplex PCR, and TCRdb's table has in-frame clones only and misses some. The table includes approximately 100,000 clones, more than 75% detected once. The starting material was peripheral blood, obtained from a patient treated with radiotherapy plus ipilimumab. These receptors were taken from a human donor with non-small cell lung cancer that progressed on radiotherapy plus ipilimumab. Some clones in this sample may be carry-over from other donors' samples.

The chain has TRBV7-6 and TRBJ1-6; D gene unclear. V lost 3 bases, J lost 4 bases, and 7 bases lay in between. CDR3 size: 14 residues. Germline CDR1 reads SGHVS; CDR2 reads FNYEAQ. The CDR3 loop reads CASSLVGYNSPLHF. CDR3 DNA sequence: TGTGCCAGCAGCTTGGTCGGGTATAATTCACCCCTCCACTTT.

This rearrangement joins TRBV9 to TRBJ2-1; 12 bases align to TRBD2. The CDR3 runs to 18 residues. The V segment lost 2 bases and the J segment 2 bases; nucleotides outside the gene matches: 8. Germline loops: CDR1 SGDLS, CDR2 YYNGEE. The CDR3 DNA is TGTGCCAGCAGCGTCCGACTAGCGGGGGTTCTTACCTACAATGAGCAGTTCTTC. This translates into CASSVRLAGVLTYNEQFF.

The rearrangement links TRBV27 to TRBJ1-4; D is unresolved. CDR1 is MNHEY and CDR2 is SMNVEV in the germline V gene (reference sequence). V was shortened by 4 bases and J by 3 bases, with 9 bases between the two germline ends. This CDR3 comprises 14 residues. The CDR3 region has the DNA TGTGCCAGCAGTTGGCGGGGTCCTAATGAAAAACTGTTTTTT. Residues: CASSWRGPNEKLFF.

The rearrangement links TRBV5-1 to TRBJ2-1, with D possibly matching TRBD1 (6 bases). CDR1 and CDR2 from the germline V gene are SGHRS and YFSETQ. The CDR3 extends over 16 amino acids. Trimming took 0 bases from V and 1 from J, leaving 11 bases between them. Written as DNA, the CDR3 is TGCGCCAGCAGCTTGGGTATAGGGGGTTCCTACAATGAGCAGTTCTTC. This gives the protein CASSLGIGGSYNEQFF. Filled out from reference TRBV5-1 and TRBJ2-1, the complete variable domain reads KAGVTQTPRYLIKTRGQQVTLSCSPISGHRSVSWYQQTPGQGLQFLFEYFSETQRNKGNFPGRFSGRQFSNSRSEMNVSTLELGDSALYLCASSLGIGGSYNEQFFGPGTRLTVL.

This sequence joins TRBV18 and TRBJ1-3; D gene unclear. The CDR3 contains 16 residues. In germline, CDR1 is KGHSH, CDR2 LQKENI. V was pared by 2 bases and J by 0 bases, with 11 bases between. This chain's CDR3 is CASSPLTGGSGNTIYF. CDR3 nucleotide sequence: TGTGCCAGCTCACCATTAACGGGTGGCTCTGGAAACACCATATATTTT.

The rearrangement uses TRBV18 and TRBJ2-5; possible D gene TRBD2, 5 bases. Germline V gene sequence: CDR1 KGHSH, CDR2 LQKENI. This CDR3 contains 12 residues. Between the trimmed V and J ends, which lost 2 bases and 5 bases, there was a span of 6 bases. The CDR3 spells CASSPSGETQYF. CDR3 bases: TGTGCCAGCTCACCAAGCGGTGAGACCCAGTACTTC.